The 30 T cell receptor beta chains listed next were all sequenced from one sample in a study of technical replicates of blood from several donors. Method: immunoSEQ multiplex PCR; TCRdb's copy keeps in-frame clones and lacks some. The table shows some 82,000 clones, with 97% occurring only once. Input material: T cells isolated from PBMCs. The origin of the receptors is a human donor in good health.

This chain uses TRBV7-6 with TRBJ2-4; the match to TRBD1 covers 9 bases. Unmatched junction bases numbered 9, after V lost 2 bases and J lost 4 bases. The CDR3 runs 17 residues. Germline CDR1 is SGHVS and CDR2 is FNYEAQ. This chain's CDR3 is CASSLLGQGFGKNIQYF. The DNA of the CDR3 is TGTGCCAGCAGCTTATTGGGACAGGGCTTTGGGAAAAACATTCAGTACTTC.

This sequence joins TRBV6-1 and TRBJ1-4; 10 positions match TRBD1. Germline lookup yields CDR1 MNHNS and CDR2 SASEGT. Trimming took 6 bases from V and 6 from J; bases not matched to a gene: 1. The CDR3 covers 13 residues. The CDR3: CASRDRGDEKLFF. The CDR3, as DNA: TGTGCCAGCAGGGACAGGGGGGATGAAAAACTGTTTTTT.

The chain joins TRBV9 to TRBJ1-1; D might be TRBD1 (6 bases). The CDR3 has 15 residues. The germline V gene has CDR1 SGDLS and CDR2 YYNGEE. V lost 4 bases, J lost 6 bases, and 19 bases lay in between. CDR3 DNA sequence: TGTGCCAGCAGCCCACCGGACAGACCGTGGGCTGAAGCTTTCTTT. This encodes CASSPPDRPWAEAFF.

CDR3 amino acids: CASSIGGGEDSPLHF. The CDR3 DNA reads as TGTGCCAGTAGTATAGGGGGGGGAGAGGATTCACCCCTCCACTTT. The chain employs TRBV19 and TRBJ1-6; possibly TRBD1 for D (5 bases). With 1 base removed from V and 8 bases from J, the gap between germline ends came to 12 bases. The CDR3 is made up of 15 amino acids. The germline V gene has CDR1 LNHDA and CDR2 SQIVND (reference sequence).

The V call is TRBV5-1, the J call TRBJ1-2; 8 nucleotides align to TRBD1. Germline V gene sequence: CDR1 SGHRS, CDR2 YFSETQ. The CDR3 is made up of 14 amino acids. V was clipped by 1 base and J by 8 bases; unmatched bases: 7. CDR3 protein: CASSLLRTGRGYTF. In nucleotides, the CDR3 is TGCGCCAGCAGCTTGTTGAGGACAGGGCGAGGCTACACCTTC.

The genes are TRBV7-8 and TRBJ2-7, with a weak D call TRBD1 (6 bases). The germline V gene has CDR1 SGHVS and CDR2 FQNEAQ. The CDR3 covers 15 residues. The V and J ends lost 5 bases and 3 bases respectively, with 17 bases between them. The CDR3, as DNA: TGTGCCAGCAGCCCCAGGAGACAGGCGCACTACGAGCAGTACTTC. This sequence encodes CASSPRRQAHYEQYF.

CDR3 loop: CASEGGGADTQYF. Here the CDR3 DNA reads TGTGCCAGCGAGGGCGGGGGTGCAGATACGCAGTATTTT. The chain recombines TRBV2 with TRBJ2-3; 7 bases align to TRBD2. Per the germline V gene, CDR1 is SNHLY and CDR2 is FYNNEI. After removal of 8 bases from V and 4 bases from J, the junction contained 6 bases not matched to a gene. The CDR3 extends over 13 amino acids. The whole variable domain, remainder taken from reference TRBV2 and TRBJ2-3, is EPEVTQTPSHQVTQMGQEVILRCVPISNHLYFYWYRQILGQKVEFLVSFYNNEISEKSEIFDDQFSVERPDGSNFTLKIRSTKLEDSAMYFCASEGGGADTQYFGPGTRLTVL.

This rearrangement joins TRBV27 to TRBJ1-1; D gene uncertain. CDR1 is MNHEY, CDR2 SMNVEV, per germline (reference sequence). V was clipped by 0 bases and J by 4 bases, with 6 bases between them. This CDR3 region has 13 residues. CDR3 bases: TGTGCCAGCAGTTTATCAACATTCACTGAAGCTTTCTTT. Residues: CASSLSTFTEAFF.

The CDR3 DNA sequence: TGTGCCAGCAGTTTTAACGTCGGTGCGGGGGGGCCCACCGGGGAGCTGTTTTTT. Its translation: CASSFNVGAGGPTGELFF. The V call is TRBV27, the J call TRBJ2-2; 9 nucleotides line up with TRBD2. The CDR3 sequence is 18 residues long. The V gene's germline CDR1 is MNHEY and CDR2 SMNVEV (reference sequence). The V gene end was trimmed by 3 bases and the J gene end by 4 bases; junction bases not matched to a gene: 12.

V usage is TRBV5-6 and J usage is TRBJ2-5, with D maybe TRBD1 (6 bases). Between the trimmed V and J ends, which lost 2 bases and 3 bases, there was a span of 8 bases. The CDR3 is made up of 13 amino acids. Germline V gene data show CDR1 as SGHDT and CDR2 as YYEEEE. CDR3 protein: CASSFSGEETQYF. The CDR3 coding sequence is TGTGCCAGCAGCTTCTCAGGGGAAGAGACCCAGTACTTC.

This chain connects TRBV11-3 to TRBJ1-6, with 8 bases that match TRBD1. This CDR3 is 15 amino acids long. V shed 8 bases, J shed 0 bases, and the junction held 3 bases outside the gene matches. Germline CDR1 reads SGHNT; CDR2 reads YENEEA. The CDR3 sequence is CASRQGNSYNSPLHF. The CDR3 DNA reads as TGTGCCAGCCGACAGGGGAACTCCTATAATTCACCCCTCCACTTT.

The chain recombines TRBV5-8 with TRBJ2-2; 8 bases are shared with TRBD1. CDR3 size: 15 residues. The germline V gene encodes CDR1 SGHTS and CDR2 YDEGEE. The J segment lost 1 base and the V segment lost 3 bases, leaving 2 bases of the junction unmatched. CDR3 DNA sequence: TGTGCCAGCAGCTCCAGGGGGCTGAACACCGGGGAGCTGTTTTTT. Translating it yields CASSSRGLNTGELFF.

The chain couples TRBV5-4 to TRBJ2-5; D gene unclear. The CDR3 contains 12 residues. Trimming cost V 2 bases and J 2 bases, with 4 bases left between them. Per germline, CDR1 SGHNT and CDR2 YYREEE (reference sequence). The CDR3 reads CASSFKQETQYF. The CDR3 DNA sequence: TGTGCCAGCAGCTTCAAACAAGAGACCCAGTACTTC.

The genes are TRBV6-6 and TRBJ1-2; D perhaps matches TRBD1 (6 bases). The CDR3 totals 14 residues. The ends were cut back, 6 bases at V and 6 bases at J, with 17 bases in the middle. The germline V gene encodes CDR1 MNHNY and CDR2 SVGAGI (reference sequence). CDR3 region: CASSPRDTWNGYTF. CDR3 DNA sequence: TGTGCCAGCAGCCCTCGGGACACTTGGAATGGCTACACCTTC.

In nucleotides, the CDR3 is TGTGCCAGCAGCCCCGTAGGGGGAGAGACCCAGTACTTC. Translation: CASSPVGGETQYF. This chain links TRBV11-3 with TRBJ2-5; weak D call: TRBD1 (6 bases). V dropped 5 bases and J dropped 4 bases, with 11 bases sitting between them. CDR1 SGHNT and CDR2 YENEEA come from the germline V gene. The CDR3 spans 13 residues.

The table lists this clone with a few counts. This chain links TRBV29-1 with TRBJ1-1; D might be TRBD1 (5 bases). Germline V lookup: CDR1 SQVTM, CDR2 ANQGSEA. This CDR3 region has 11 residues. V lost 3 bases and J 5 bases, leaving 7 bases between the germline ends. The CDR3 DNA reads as TGCAGCGTTGAGGGGCCTACTGAAGCTTTCTTT. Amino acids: CSVEGPTEAFF.

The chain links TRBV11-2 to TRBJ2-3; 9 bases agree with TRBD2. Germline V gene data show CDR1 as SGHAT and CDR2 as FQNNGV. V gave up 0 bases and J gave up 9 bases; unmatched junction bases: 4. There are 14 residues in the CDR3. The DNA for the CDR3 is TGTGCCAGCAGCTTAGAGGGAGCGGGAGGCACGCAGTATTTT. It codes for CASSLEGAGGTQYF.

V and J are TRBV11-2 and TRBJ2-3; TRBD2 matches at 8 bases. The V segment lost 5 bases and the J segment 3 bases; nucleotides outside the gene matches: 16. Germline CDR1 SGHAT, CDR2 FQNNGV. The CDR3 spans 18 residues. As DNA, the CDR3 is TGTGCCAGCAGCCACGAGGTGGTAGCGGGGAGAGGTACAGATACGCAGTATTTT. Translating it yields CASSHEVVAGRGTDTQYF. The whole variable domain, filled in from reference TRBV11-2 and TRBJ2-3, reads EAGVAQSPRYKIIEKRQSVAFWCNPISGHATLYWYQQILGQGPKLLIQFQNNGVVDDSQLPKDRFSAERLKGVDSTLKIQPAKLEDSAVYLCASSHEVVAGRGTDTQYFGPGTRLTVL.

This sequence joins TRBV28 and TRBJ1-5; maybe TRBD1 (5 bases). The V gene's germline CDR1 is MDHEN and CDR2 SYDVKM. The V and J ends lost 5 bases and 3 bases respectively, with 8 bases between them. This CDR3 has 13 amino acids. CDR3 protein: CASSRQFNQPQHF. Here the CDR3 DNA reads TGTGCCAGCAGTCGACAGTTCAATCAGCCCCAGCATTTT.

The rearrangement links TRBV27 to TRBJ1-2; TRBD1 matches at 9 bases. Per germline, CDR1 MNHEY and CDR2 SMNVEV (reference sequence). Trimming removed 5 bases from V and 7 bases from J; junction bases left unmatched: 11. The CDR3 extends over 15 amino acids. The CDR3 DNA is TGTGCCAGCAGTGCCTACAGACAGGGGGAGAGTGGCTACACCTTC. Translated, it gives CASSAYRQGESGYTF.

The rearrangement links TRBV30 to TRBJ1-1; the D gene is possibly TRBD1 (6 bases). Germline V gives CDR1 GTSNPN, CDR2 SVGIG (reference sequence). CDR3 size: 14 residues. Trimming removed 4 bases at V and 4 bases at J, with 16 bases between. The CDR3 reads CAWTSIRGGTEAFF. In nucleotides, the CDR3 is TGTGCCTGGACTTCCATCAGGGGCGGCACTGAAGCTTTCTTT.

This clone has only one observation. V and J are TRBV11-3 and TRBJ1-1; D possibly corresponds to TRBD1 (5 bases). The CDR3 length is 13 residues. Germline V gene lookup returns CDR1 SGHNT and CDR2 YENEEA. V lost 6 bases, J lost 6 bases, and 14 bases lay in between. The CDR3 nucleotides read TGTGCCAGCAGGAAACAGGTCAGGGCTGAAGCTTTCTTT. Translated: CASRKQVRAEAFF.

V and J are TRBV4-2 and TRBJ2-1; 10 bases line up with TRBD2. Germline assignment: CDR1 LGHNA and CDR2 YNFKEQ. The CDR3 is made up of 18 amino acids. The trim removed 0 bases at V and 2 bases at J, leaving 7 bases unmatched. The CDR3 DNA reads TGTGCCAGCAGCCAAGATGGCAGTACTAGCGGGGCCTACAATGAGCAGTTCTTC. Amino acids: CASSQDGSTSGAYNEQFF.

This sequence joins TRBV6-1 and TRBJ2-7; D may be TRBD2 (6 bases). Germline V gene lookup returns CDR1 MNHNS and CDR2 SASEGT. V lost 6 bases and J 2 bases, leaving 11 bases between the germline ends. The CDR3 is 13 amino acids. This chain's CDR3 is CASRPSGAYEQYF. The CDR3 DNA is TGTGCCAGCAGGCCCTCGGGGGCCTACGAGCAGTACTTC.

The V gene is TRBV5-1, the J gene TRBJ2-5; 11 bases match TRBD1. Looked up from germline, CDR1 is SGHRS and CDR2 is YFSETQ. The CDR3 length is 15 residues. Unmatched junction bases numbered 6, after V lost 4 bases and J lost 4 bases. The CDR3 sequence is CASSQGQGVLETQYF. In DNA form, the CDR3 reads TGCGCCAGCAGCCAGGGACAGGGGGTCCTAGAGACCCAGTACTTC.

The CDR3 bases are TGTGCCAGCAGCTTCCCCAGGGTGAGGAATGAGCAGTTCTTC. This encodes CASSFPRVRNEQFF. The chain uses TRBV7-9 and TRBJ2-1, with a tentative D call TRBD1 (5 bases). Germline-derived CDR1 and CDR2 are SEHNR and FQNEAQ (reference sequence). Deletions cut 3 bases from V and 7 bases from J, with 13 bases between. The CDR3 is made up of 14 amino acids. The entire variable domain, with the rest obtained from reference TRBV7-9 and TRBJ2-1, is as follows: DTGVSQNPRHKITKRGQNVTFRCDPISEHNRLYWYRQTLGQGPEFLTYFQNEAQLEKSRLLSDRFSAERPKGSFSTLEIQRTEQGDSAMYLCASSFPRVRNEQFFGPGTRLTVL.

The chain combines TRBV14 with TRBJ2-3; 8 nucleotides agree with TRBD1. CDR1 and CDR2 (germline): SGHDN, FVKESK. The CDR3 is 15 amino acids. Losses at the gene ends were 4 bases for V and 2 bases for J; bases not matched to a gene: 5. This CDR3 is CASSPRQGYTDTQYF. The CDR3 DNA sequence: TGTGCCAGCAGCCCCCGACAGGGGTACACAGATACGCAGTATTTT.

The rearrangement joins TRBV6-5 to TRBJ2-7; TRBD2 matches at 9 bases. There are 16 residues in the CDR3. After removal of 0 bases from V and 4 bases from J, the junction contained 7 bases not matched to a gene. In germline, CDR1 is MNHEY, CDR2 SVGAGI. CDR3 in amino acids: CASSYSISGRRYEQYF. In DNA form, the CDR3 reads TGTGCCAGCAGTTACTCGATTAGCGGGAGAAGGTACGAGCAGTACTTC.

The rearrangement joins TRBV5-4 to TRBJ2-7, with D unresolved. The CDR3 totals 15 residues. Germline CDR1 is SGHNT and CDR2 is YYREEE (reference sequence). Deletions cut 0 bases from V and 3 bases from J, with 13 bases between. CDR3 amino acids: CASSLEVAANYEQYF. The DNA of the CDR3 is TGTGCCAGCAGCTTGGAGGTAGCTGCTAACTACGAGCAGTACTTC.

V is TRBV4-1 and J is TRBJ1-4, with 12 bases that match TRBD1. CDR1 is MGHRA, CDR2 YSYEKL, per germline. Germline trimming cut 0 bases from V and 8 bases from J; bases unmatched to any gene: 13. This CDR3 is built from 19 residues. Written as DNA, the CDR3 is TGCGCCAGCAGCCAAGATCCCCGGGACAGGGGGCTCTCGAGAGAAAAACTGTTTTTT. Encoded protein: CASSQDPRDRGLSREKLFF.